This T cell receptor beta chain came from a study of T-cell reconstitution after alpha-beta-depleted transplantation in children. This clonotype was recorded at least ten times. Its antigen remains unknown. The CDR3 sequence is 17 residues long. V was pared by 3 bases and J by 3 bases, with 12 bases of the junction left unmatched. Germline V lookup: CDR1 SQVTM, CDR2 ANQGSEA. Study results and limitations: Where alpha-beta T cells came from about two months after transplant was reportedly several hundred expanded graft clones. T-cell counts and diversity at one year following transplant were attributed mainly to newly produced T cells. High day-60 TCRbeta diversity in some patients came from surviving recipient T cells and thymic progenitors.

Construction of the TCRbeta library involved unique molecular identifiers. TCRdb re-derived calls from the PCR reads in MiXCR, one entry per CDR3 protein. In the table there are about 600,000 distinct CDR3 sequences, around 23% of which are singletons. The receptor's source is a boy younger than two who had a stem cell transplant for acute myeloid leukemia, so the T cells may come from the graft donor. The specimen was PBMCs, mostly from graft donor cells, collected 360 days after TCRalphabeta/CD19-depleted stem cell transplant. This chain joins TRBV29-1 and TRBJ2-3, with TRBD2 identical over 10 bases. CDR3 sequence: CSVDGWSSGGGTDTQYF. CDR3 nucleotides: TGCAGCGTTGATGGGTGGTCTAGCGGGGGCGGTACAGATACGCAGTATTTT.